These T cell receptor beta chains were read from a single sample in a study of regulatory T cells in long-lasting Graves disease. TCRdb recomputed calls from the multiplex PCR reads with MiXCR, one row per CDR3 protein. The repertoire has roughly 300,000 distinct CDR3 sequences, 20% to 25% of them found once; the top ten carry around three fifths. Sequenced material: peripheral blood mononuclear cells (PBMCs), taken when the disease was refractory, from a patient treated with antithyroid drugs. These receptor sequences come from a female donor with Graves disease. Both conserved end residues are part of each CDR3. Each record gives: V gene, J gene, clone size, D gene, CDR3 DNA, CDR3 protein. The D gene is left open where the match is weak. Only some rows state a clone size, as once, few, many or a class for expanded clones.

v_call: TRBV29-1
j_call: TRBJ2-7
clone_size: -
d_call: TRBD1
cdr3_nt: TGCAGCGCCTCGGACAGGTCCTACGAGCAGTACTTC
cdr3_aa: CSASDRSYEQYF

v_call: TRBV7-2
j_call: TRBJ2-7
clone_size: many
d_call: TRBD2
cdr3_nt: TGTGCCAGCAGCTTAATCCTGGGGGAGGGAGGGGAGCAGTACTTC
cdr3_aa: CASSLILGEGGEQYF

v_call: TRBV4-1
j_call: TRBJ2-7
clone_size: few
d_call: -
cdr3_nt: TGCGCCAGCAGCCATGGGGCGGGTTCCTACGAGCAGTACTTC
cdr3_aa: CASSHGAGSYEQYF

v_call: TRBV6-2/TRBV6-3
j_call: TRBJ1-6
clone_size: many
d_call: -
cdr3_nt: TGTGCCAGCAGTTTCGGAATGCACCACTATTCACCCCTCCACTTT
cdr3_aa: CASSFGMHHYSPLHF

v_call: TRBV28
j_call: TRBJ2-4
clone_size: -
d_call: -
cdr3_nt: TGTGCCAGCAGGGGGACAAACGGCATTCAGTACTTC
cdr3_aa: CASRGTNGIQYF

v_call: TRBV10-3
j_call: TRBJ2-6
clone_size: -
d_call: TRBD2
cdr3_nt: TGTGCCAGTAGCGGGAGTGAAGTGGCCAACGTCCTGACTTTC
cdr3_aa: CASSGSEVANVLTF

v_call: TRBV28
j_call: TRBJ2-5
clone_size: many
d_call: -
cdr3_nt: TGTGCCAGCTCTTCAACAGCGGGTCGCACCCAGTACTTC
cdr3_aa: CASSSTAGRTQYF

v_call: TRBV20-1
j_call: TRBJ2-2
clone_size: many
d_call: TRBD2
cdr3_nt: TGCAGTGCTTTTAGCGGGAGGGAGGCCGGGGAGCTGTTTTTT
cdr3_aa: CSAFSGREAGELFF

v_call: TRBV4-1
j_call: TRBJ2-2
clone_size: -
d_call: TRBD1
cdr3_nt: TGCGCCAGCAGCCGATCAGGGGGGAACACCGGGGAGCTGTTTTTT
cdr3_aa: CASSRSGGNTGELFF

v_call: TRBV6-1
j_call: TRBJ1-4
clone_size: many
d_call: TRBD1
cdr3_nt: TGTGCCAGCAGTCCCGCGACAGGGGAGGAAAAACTGTTTTTT
cdr3_aa: CASSPATGEEKLFF

v_call: TRBV29-1
j_call: TRBJ2-7
clone_size: -
d_call: -
cdr3_nt: TGCAGCGGACGACTTCCAGGGGTTTACGAGCAGTACTTC
cdr3_aa: CSGRLPGVYEQYF

v_call: TRBV2
j_call: TRBJ1-4
clone_size: many
d_call: -
cdr3_nt: TGTGCCAGAGAGACAGCCCCAAATGAAAAACTGTTTTTT
cdr3_aa: CARETAPNEKLFF

v_call: TRBV29-1
j_call: TRBJ1-5
clone_size: -
d_call: -
cdr3_nt: TGCAGCGCCCGGGACGGGGATCAGCCCCAGCATTTT
cdr3_aa: CSARDGDQPQHF

v_call: TRBV4-3
j_call: TRBJ2-7
clone_size: -
d_call: -
cdr3_nt: TGCGCCAGCAGCCAAGAAGCACCTCTACAGGGTTATCCCCCCTACGAGCAGTACTTC
cdr3_aa: CASSQEAPLQGYPPYEQYF

v_call: TRBV20-1
j_call: TRBJ2-5
clone_size: -
d_call: -
cdr3_nt: TGCAGTGCTCCCGGGACGGATCAAGAGACCCAGTACTTC
cdr3_aa: CSAPGTDQETQYF

v_call: TRBV2
j_call: TRBJ2-7
clone_size: many
d_call: -
cdr3_nt: TGTGCCAGCCTCCCCAGGGGGGTAGCCTACGAGCAGTACTTC
cdr3_aa: CASLPRGVAYEQYF

v_call: TRBV6-1
j_call: TRBJ1-2
clone_size: few
d_call: TRBD1
cdr3_nt: TGTGCCAGCACCCACCGCCGACAGGGGGACTATGGCTACACCTTC
cdr3_aa: CASTHRRQGDYGYTF

v_call: TRBV30
j_call: TRBJ2-5
clone_size: few
d_call: TRBD1
cdr3_nt: TGTGCCCAAAGCAGGGGGGAGACCCAGTACTTC
cdr3_aa: CAQSRGETQYF

v_call: TRBV7-2
j_call: TRBJ2-7
clone_size: many
d_call: -
cdr3_nt: TGTGCCAGCAGCCAGTCCGGGGTCCGCTCTTACGAGCAGTACTTC
cdr3_aa: CASSQSGVRSYEQYF

v_call: TRBV20-1
j_call: TRBJ2-5
clone_size: many
d_call: TRBD2
cdr3_nt: TGCAGTGCTAGAGATGGGAAGCGGGGCGGGGAGACCCAGTACTTC
cdr3_aa: CSARDGKRGGETQYF

v_call: TRBV28
j_call: TRBJ1-1
clone_size: few
d_call: TRBD1
cdr3_nt: TGTGCCAGCAGTCCACAGCCGACAGGGTTGAACACTGAAGCTTTCTTT
cdr3_aa: CASSPQPTGLNTEAFF

v_call: TRBV6-1
j_call: TRBJ1-4
clone_size: -
d_call: -
cdr3_nt: TGTGCCAGCAGCCGAACAGATGAAGGCATCGAAAAACTGTTTTTT
cdr3_aa: CASSRTDEGIEKLFF

v_call: TRBV30
j_call: TRBJ2-2
clone_size: -
d_call: -
cdr3_nt: TGTGCCTGGAGTACGGTCGGGCCCGCCGGGGAGCTGTTTTTT
cdr3_aa: CAWSTVGPAGELFF

v_call: TRBV7-2
j_call: TRBJ2-7
clone_size: many
d_call: -
cdr3_nt: TGTGCCAGCAGCTGGCAGGCCCCCTACGAGCAGTACTTC
cdr3_aa: CASSWQAPYEQYF

v_call: TRBV20-1
j_call: TRBJ1-4
clone_size: many
d_call: -
cdr3_nt: TGCAGTGCCGATCGCAATGAAAAACTGTTTTTT
cdr3_aa: CSADRNEKLFF

v_call: TRBV7-9
j_call: TRBJ2-7
clone_size: few
d_call: -
cdr3_nt: TGTGCCAGCAGCTTAGGGGGGAGAGAGCGGTACTTC
cdr3_aa: CASSLGGRERYF

v_call: TRBV28
j_call: TRBJ1-4
clone_size: many
d_call: TRBD1
cdr3_nt: TGTGCCAGCAGTTCGGCGGGACAGCAAAATGAAAAACTGTTTTTT
cdr3_aa: CASSSAGQQNEKLFF

v_call: TRBV18
j_call: TRBJ1-2
clone_size: -
d_call: -
cdr3_nt: TGTGCCAGCTCACGAGACGGACAGAGTGATGGCTACACCTTC
cdr3_aa: CASSRDGQSDGYTF

v_call: TRBV30
j_call: TRBJ2-7
clone_size: -
d_call: TRBD1
cdr3_nt: TGTGCCTGGAGTCCGGGACAGCGCTCCTACGAGCAGTACTTC
cdr3_aa: CAWSPGQRSYEQYF

v_call: TRBV10-3
j_call: TRBJ1-1
clone_size: once
d_call: -
cdr3_nt: TGTGCCATCGGTCAGGGCGCCACTGAAGCTTTCTTT
cdr3_aa: CAIGQGATEAFF

v_call: TRBV18
j_call: TRBJ2-2
clone_size: -
d_call: -
cdr3_nt: TGTGCCAGCTCAAGAGAATTACGCCCCGGGGAGCTGTTTTTT
cdr3_aa: CASSRELRPGELFF

v_call: TRBV19
j_call: TRBJ1-1
clone_size: -
d_call: TRBD1
cdr3_nt: TGTGCCAGTAGTATCTTGGGACAGGGCTCGTCTGAAGCTTTCTTT
cdr3_aa: CASSILGQGSSEAFF

v_call: TRBV4-2
j_call: TRBJ2-7
clone_size: few
d_call: TRBD2
cdr3_nt: TGTGCCAGCAGCCAATTAACCGGGACTAGCGGCTCCTACGAGCAGTACTTC
cdr3_aa: CASSQLTGTSGSYEQYF

v_call: TRBV7-9
j_call: TRBJ2-7
clone_size: -
d_call: TRBD2
cdr3_nt: TGTGCCAGCAGCTTACTTGGGGGAGGGCCGGGTGAGCAGTACTTC
cdr3_aa: CASSLLGGGPGEQYF

v_call: TRBV5-1
j_call: TRBJ2-6
clone_size: few
d_call: -
cdr3_nt: TGCGCCAGCAGCTTGCGGGTTGGGGCCAACGTCCTGACTTTC
cdr3_aa: CASSLRVGANVLTF

v_call: TRBV30
j_call: TRBJ2-1
clone_size: few
d_call: -
cdr3_nt: TGTGCCTGGAGTGTCGGCTCTAATGAGCAGTTCTTC
cdr3_aa: CAWSVGSNEQFF

v_call: TRBV27
j_call: TRBJ1-5
clone_size: -
d_call: -
cdr3_nt: TGTGCCAGCGGACGGGTTAATCAGCCCCAGCATTTT
cdr3_aa: CASGRVNQPQHF

v_call: TRBV7-9
j_call: TRBJ2-1
clone_size: -
d_call: -
cdr3_nt: TGTGCCAGCAGCCCTACCCCGAGAGGGAGAGATCTCTACAATGAGCAGTTCTTC
cdr3_aa: CASSPTPRGRDLYNEQFF

v_call: TRBV7-2
j_call: TRBJ2-5
clone_size: many
d_call: TRBD2
cdr3_nt: TGTGCCAGCAGCCCTACTACGGGACTAGGAACCGTTACACAAGAGACCCAGTACTTC
cdr3_aa: CASSPTTGLGTVTQETQYF

v_call: TRBV20-1
j_call: TRBJ2-7
clone_size: -
d_call: -
cdr3_nt: TGCAGTGCGTCAAACTCCGGGGCCTTCGATCACGAGCAGTACTTC
cdr3_aa: CSASNSGAFDHEQYF

v_call: TRBV7-9
j_call: TRBJ1-2
clone_size: few
d_call: TRBD1
cdr3_nt: TGTGCCAGCAGCTTATCATCCGGGACAGGGTGTTATGGCTACACCTTC
cdr3_aa: CASSLSSGTGCYGYTF

v_call: TRBV19
j_call: TRBJ2-7
clone_size: few
d_call: -
cdr3_nt: TGTGCCAGGGTAACTGGATACGAGCAGTACTTC
cdr3_aa: CARVTGYEQYF

v_call: TRBV28
j_call: TRBJ1-2
clone_size: many
d_call: -
cdr3_nt: TGTGCCAGCAGGAACTCAGGGGATGGCTACACCTTC
cdr3_aa: CASRNSGDGYTF

v_call: TRBV4-3
j_call: TRBJ2-7
clone_size: -
d_call: -
cdr3_nt: TGCGCCAGCAGCCAAGCTCGGACAGACAACTACGAGCAGTACTTC
cdr3_aa: CASSQARTDNYEQYF

v_call: TRBV6-2/TRBV6-3
j_call: TRBJ2-2
clone_size: -
d_call: TRBD2
cdr3_nt: TGTGCCAGCAGTTTACTAGCGGGAGTTACCGCCGGGGAGCTGTTTTTT
cdr3_aa: CASSLLAGVTAGELFF

v_call: TRBV6-2/TRBV6-3
j_call: TRBJ2-7
clone_size: few
d_call: -
cdr3_nt: TGTGCCAGCAGTTACCTGGGAAACGGGTACGAGCAGTACTTC
cdr3_aa: CASSYLGNGYEQYF

v_call: TRBV11-2
j_call: TRBJ1-2
clone_size: many
d_call: -
cdr3_nt: TGTGCCAGCAGCCTGACCCAGGGCGGCTATGGCTACACCTTC
cdr3_aa: CASSLTQGGYGYTF

v_call: TRBV7-2
j_call: TRBJ1-6
clone_size: few
d_call: -
cdr3_nt: TGTGCCAGCAGCAAAGGACAGTTGGATTCACCCCTCCACTTT
cdr3_aa: CASSKGQLDSPLHF

v_call: TRBV2
j_call: TRBJ2-5
clone_size: once
d_call: -
cdr3_nt: TGTGCCAGCAGTGAACTCAGGGCCTACCAAGAGACCCAGTACTTC
cdr3_aa: CASSELRAYQETQYF

v_call: TRBV20-1
j_call: TRBJ2-5
clone_size: many
d_call: -
cdr3_nt: TGCAGTGCTTCCCCCCCGGGGGGCAGGGAGACCCAGTACTTC
cdr3_aa: CSASPPGGRETQYF

v_call: TRBV7-9
j_call: TRBJ2-7
clone_size: -
d_call: -
cdr3_nt: TGTGCCAGCAGCTTAGCTTCGTGGGAGGTTGTCCACGAGCAGTACTTC
cdr3_aa: CASSLASWEVVHEQYF

v_call: TRBV4-2
j_call: TRBJ1-1
clone_size: -
d_call: -
cdr3_nt: TGTGCCAGCAGCCCCAAGAACCGGGGGGCCATGAACACTGAAGCTTTCTTT
cdr3_aa: CASSPKNRGAMNTEAFF

v_call: TRBV20-1
j_call: TRBJ1-6
clone_size: -
d_call: -
cdr3_nt: TGCAGTGCTAGAGCGAGAAAGGACTCCTATAATTCACCCCTCCACTTT
cdr3_aa: CSARARKDSYNSPLHF

v_call: TRBV29-1
j_call: TRBJ2-7
clone_size: few
d_call: TRBD1
cdr3_nt: TGCAGCGTTGTTGGGACAGTTACCTACGAGCAGTACTTC
cdr3_aa: CSVVGTVTYEQYF

v_call: TRBV20-1
j_call: TRBJ1-1
clone_size: -
d_call: -
cdr3_nt: TGCAGTGCTAGACAACAGAACACTGAAGCTTTCTTT
cdr3_aa: CSARQQNTEAFF

v_call: TRBV28
j_call: TRBJ1-2
clone_size: many
d_call: -
cdr3_nt: TGTGCCAGCAGTTCTTCCTTCCCAAGTCGGTGGGGCTACACCTTC
cdr3_aa: CASSSSFPSRWGYTF

v_call: TRBV20-1
j_call: TRBJ2-7
clone_size: -
d_call: -
cdr3_nt: TGCAGTGCTAGAGACGGGAGCGTTTACGAGCAGTACTTC
cdr3_aa: CSARDGSVYEQYF

v_call: TRBV27
j_call: TRBJ2-2
clone_size: -
d_call: -
cdr3_nt: TGTGCCAGCAGTTTGGCAGGGAGGCCCACCGGGGAGCTGTTTTTT
cdr3_aa: CASSLAGRPTGELFF

v_call: TRBV5-4
j_call: TRBJ2-6
clone_size: few
d_call: -
cdr3_nt: TGTGCCAGCAGCTTGGAGGGCAGACCACTATCCTCTGGGGCCAACGTCCTGACTTTC
cdr3_aa: CASSLEGRPLSSGANVLTF